The 26 T cell receptor beta chains below come from one sample, sequenced in a study of shared clonotypes between healthy human individuals (dated by TCRdb to about 2020). Library prep was done by the immunoSEQ multiplex PCR assay. TCRdb carries this immuneACCESS record with in-frame sequences only. Its versions omit some clonotypes, under half of them owing to an unresolved V gene in the studies checked, with the rest unexplained. The sample data list 2 million to 2.5 million clones, and more than 85% of these were observed just once. The ten largest clones represent 0.35% to 0.5% of the sample. The sample comprised naive CD4+ T cells from PBMCs. Reading the label with the study, this specimen's cell subset or site is: CD45RA+ positively selected. The receptors here all came from a young man in good health. Some clones in this sample may be carry-over from other donors' samples.

V usage is TRBV5-4 and J usage is TRBJ2-5, with D maybe TRBD1 (6 bases). Germline V gene data show CDR1 as SGHNT and CDR2 as YYREEE (reference sequence). The length of the CDR3 is 14 residues. V was shortened by 3 bases and J by 3 bases, with 12 bases between the two germline ends. DNA for the CDR3: TGTGCCAGCAGCTCCGGTGGGGGCAAAGAGACCCAGTACTTC. Its translation: CASSSGGGKETQYF.

This sequence joins TRBV27 and TRBJ2-6; 9 nucleotides align to TRBD1. Per germline, CDR1 MNHEY and CDR2 SMNVEV (reference sequence). The CDR3 runs to 17 residues. V was pared by 5 bases and J by 1 base, with 6 bases of the junction left unmatched. The CDR3 is CASSPGTGLSGANVLTF. DNA for the CDR3: TGTGCCAGCAGTCCCGGGACAGGGCTTTCTGGGGCCAACGTCCTGACTTTC.

The CDR3 protein is CASSDSPGATEAFF. Here the CDR3 DNA reads TGTGCCAGCAGTGACTCTCCAGGTGCCACTGAAGCTTTCTTT. The V call is TRBV6-4, the J call TRBJ1-1; D ambiguous. Germline lookup yields CDR1 MRHNA and CDR2 SNTAGT. V was shortened by 0 bases and J by 4 bases, with 9 bases between the two germline ends. CDR3 size: 14 residues.

To note about this clone: The sample has other DNA sequences that encode this CDR3 too. V gene TRBV7-2 combines with J gene TRBJ2-7; D gene uncertain. The CDR3 covers 11 residues. The V end was cut by 4 bases, the J end by 3 bases, with 4 bases between. Germline V gives CDR1 SGHTA, CDR2 FQGNSA. The CDR3 reads CASSSYYEQYF. The CDR3, as DNA: TGTGCCAGCAGCTCATACTACGAGCAGTACTTC.

The chain carries TRBV6-6 and TRBJ1-1; D call uncertain. The germline V gene has CDR1 MNHNY and CDR2 SVGAGI (reference sequence). Between the trimmed V and J ends, which lost 4 bases and 5 bases, there was a span of 8 bases. CDR3 length: 12 amino acids. The CDR3, as DNA: TGTGCCAGCAGTTTCGGGTGGACTGAAGCTTTCTTT. It encodes CASSFGWTEAFF.

The chain couples TRBV28 to TRBJ1-1; TRBD1 is a possible D gene (5 bases). With 6 bases removed from V and 11 bases from J, the gap between germline ends came to 13 bases. Per germline, CDR1 MDHEN and CDR2 SYDVKM. The CDR3 sequence is 11 residues long. Here the CDR3 DNA reads TGTGCCAGCAGCCGAGGGGTTGAGGCTTTCTTT. As protein: CASSRGVEAFF.

The CDR3 DNA follows: TGTGCCAGCAGTTCTACGGACCTCCGCCAGGGCAACATTCAGTACTTC. Translating gives CASSSTDLRQGNIQYF. The chain is built from TRBV28 and TRBJ2-4, with a weak D call TRBD1 (5 bases). The CDR3 contains 16 residues. CDR1 and CDR2 from the germline V gene are MDHEN and SYDVKM. V lost 4 bases to trimming and J lost 7 bases, with 20 bases between them.

The chain carries TRBV18 and TRBJ2-2; 8 nucleotides align to TRBD2. Trimming took 8 bases from V and 2 from J; bases not matched to a gene: 7. The CDR3 loop spans 15 amino acids. CDR1 is KGHSH and CDR2 is LQKENI in the germline V gene. For the CDR3, the DNA is TGTGCCAGCCTCCCGGGACTAGAAAACACCGGGGAGCTGTTTTTT. Protein: CASLPGLENTGELFF.

This clone was counted once. The rearrangement uses TRBV7-3 and TRBJ2-3; TRBD1 aligns across 9 bases. The CDR3 sequence is 18 residues long. The J segment lost 9 bases and the V segment lost 5 bases, leaving 21 bases of the junction unmatched. CDR1 is SGHTA, CDR2 FQGTGA, per germline. The CDR3 nucleotides are TGTGCCAGCAGCCCACATGGGGGAGGGACAGGGCAAGCGGACACGCAGTATTTT. Protein: CASSPHGGGTGQADTQYF.

The genes are TRBV28 and TRBJ2-7, with 9 bases lining up with TRBD1. The J segment lost 6 bases and the V segment lost 11 bases, leaving 14 bases of the junction unmatched. CDR1 and CDR2 from the germline V gene are MDHEN and SYDVKM. The CDR3 has 14 residues. The CDR3 DNA is TGTGCCGCCGCGACCGGGGACAGGGCGGCCGAGCAGTACTTC. This translates into CAAATGDRAAEQYF. Combining the CDR3 with reference TRBV28 and TRBJ2-7 gives the whole variable domain DVKVTQSSRYLVKRTGEKVFLECVQDMDHENMFWYRQDPGLGLRLIYFSYDVKMKEKGDIPEGYSVSREKKERFSLILESASTNQTSMYLCAAATGDRAAEQYFGPGTRLTVT.

The rearrangement joins TRBV11-2 to TRBJ1-2; possibly TRBD1 for D (6 bases). The CDR3 contains 14 residues. The ends were cut back, 4 bases at V and 4 bases at J, with 13 bases in the middle. Germline CDR1 and CDR2: SGHAT and FQNNGV. CDR3 loop: CASSYTGTSYGYTF. DNA of the CDR3: TGTGCCAGCAGCTATACCGGGACAAGCTATGGCTACACCTTC.

This clone showed up just once. The chain joins TRBV7-3 to TRBJ2-1; 8 nucleotides agree with TRBD2. Looked up from germline, CDR1 is SGHTA and CDR2 is FQGTGA. The ends lost 0 bases at V and 3 bases at J; junction bases unmatched: 10. The CDR3 contains 18 residues. The CDR3 nucleotides read TGTGCCAGCAGCTTAACTATTAGCGGGAAGTCCGACTACAATGAGCAGTTCTTC. Amino acid sequence: CASSLTISGKSDYNEQFF.

About this clone: Other DNA sequences in the sample encode the same CDR3. The chain recombines TRBV18 with TRBJ1-1; D call uncertain. Germline loops: CDR1 KGHSH, CDR2 LQKENI. The CDR3 extends over 15 amino acids. Trimming took off 1 base at V and 2 bases at J, with 11 bases between the two ends. CDR3 loop: CASSPQAGGNTEAFF. The CDR3 coding sequence is TGTGCCAGCTCACCACAGGCAGGAGGAAACACTGAAGCTTTCTTT.

This chain links TRBV11-2 with TRBJ1-4, with D perhaps TRBD1 (6 bases). CDR1 is SGHAT, CDR2 FQNNGV, per germline. V was cut by 5 bases and J by 0 bases, with 10 bases left in between. The CDR3 covers 15 residues. CDR3 DNA: TGTGCCAGCAGCAGGGACATTTCAACTAATGAAAAACTGTTTTTT. This codes for CASSRDISTNEKLFF.

This chain connects TRBV18 to TRBJ2-7; 10 bases are shared with TRBD1. This CDR3 contains 18 residues. Germline CDR1 KGHSH, CDR2 LQKENI. With 1 base clipped from V and 3 bases from J, the junction kept 12 bases outside the gene matches. The CDR3 DNA reads TGTGCCAGCTCACCACGGGACAGGGGATCGGGAGGGTACTACGAGCAGTACTTC. Encoded protein: CASSPRDRGSGGYYEQYF. The whole variable domain, filled in from reference TRBV18 and TRBJ2-7, reads NAGVMQNPRHLVRRRGQEARLRCSPMKGHSHVYWYRQLPEEGLKFMVYLQKENIIDESGMPKERFSAEFPKEGPSILRIQQVVRGDSAAYFCASSPRDRGSGGYYEQYFGPGTRLTVT.

The CDR3 region is CASSLDQGGYGYTF. Written as DNA, the CDR3 is TGTGCCAGCAGCTTAGATCAGGGCGGCTATGGCTACACCTTC. V gene TRBV7-2 combines with J gene TRBJ1-2; possible D gene TRBD1, 5 bases. This CDR3 contains 14 residues. With 1 base removed from V and 4 bases from J, the gap between germline ends came to 10 bases. Germline CDR1 is SGHTA and CDR2 is FQGNSA.

The V and J genes are TRBV6-1 and TRBJ1-4, with TRBD1 matching over 7 bases. J gave up 7 bases and V 6 bases, and 8 bases lay outside the gene matches. Germline V gene sequence: CDR1 MNHNS, CDR2 SASEGT. The CDR3 consists of 14 residues. The CDR3 DNA is TGTGCCAGCAGGACCAGGGGGGACAGTGAAAAACTGTTTTTT. Protein product: CASRTRGDSEKLFF.

The chain is built from TRBV5-1 and TRBJ2-1; D unclear. This CDR3 comprises 12 residues. V was clipped by 4 bases and J by 9 bases, with 11 bases between them. CDR1 and CDR2 (germline): SGHRS, YFSETQ. The DNA for the CDR3 is TGCGCCAGCAGCCCGGAGACGGGTGAGCAGTTCTTC. Translating it yields CASSPETGEQFF. The full variable domain, its missing parts supplied by reference TRBV5-1 and TRBJ2-1, is KAGVTQTPRYLIKTRGQQVTLSCSPISGHRSVSWYQQTPGQGLQFLFEYFSETQRNKGNFPGRFSGRQFSNSRSEMNVSTLELGDSALYLCASSPETGEQFFGPGTRLTVL.

The CDR3 region is CASSMTSGTGGELFF. The CDR3 region has the DNA TGTGCCAGTAGTATGACTAGCGGGACTGGCGGGGAGCTGTTTTTT. The chain uses TRBV19 and TRBJ2-2, with 11 bases matching TRBD2. The germline gives CDR1 LNHDA, CDR2 SQIVND (reference sequence). V trimming: 3 bases; J trimming: 7 bases; junction bases outside the gene matches: 4. The CDR3 sequence is 15 residues long. Supplemented by reference TRBV19 and TRBJ2-2, the full variable domain reads DGGITQSPKYLFRKEGQNVTLSCEQNLNHDAMYWYRQDPGQGLRLIYYSQIVNDFQKGDIAEGYSVSREKKESFPLTVTSAQKNPTAFYLCASSMTSGTGGELFFGEGSRLTVL.

The chain uses TRBV7-3 and TRBJ2-7; the D gene could be TRBD1 or TRBD2 (5 bases each). Trimming removed 4 bases at V and 3 bases at J, with 13 bases between. CDR1 SGHTA and CDR2 FQGTGA come from the germline V gene. There are 14 residues in the CDR3. The chain's CDR3 is CASSYTGGDYEQYF. In DNA, the CDR3 is TGTGCCAGCAGCTACACAGGAGGAGACTACGAGCAGTACTTC. The variable domain in full, with the rest retrieved from reference TRBV7-3 and TRBJ2-7, is GAGVSQTPSNKVTEKGKYVELRCDPISGHTALYWYRQSLGQGPEFLIYFQGTGAADDSGLPNDRFFAVRPEGSVSTLKIQRTERGDSAVYLCASSYTGGDYEQYFGPGTRLTVT.

The chain recombines TRBV28 with TRBJ2-2; D ambiguous. This CDR3 has 12 residues. Germline V gene lookup returns CDR1 MDHEN and CDR2 SYDVKM. The V end lost 8 bases, the J end lost 2 bases, and 6 bases lay between the germline ends. CDR3 loop: CASFTNTGELFF. For the CDR3, the DNA is TGTGCCAGCTTTACTAACACCGGGGAGCTGTTTTTT.

The CDR3 nucleotides are TGTGCCAGCACACAGGATAGCTCCTACAATGAGCAGTTCTTC. Protein: CASTQDSSYNEQFF. The chain links TRBV18 to TRBJ2-1; TRBD1 might be the D (5 bases). The CDR3 contains 14 residues. Germline V gene lookup returns CDR1 KGHSH and CDR2 LQKENI. Deletions cut 8 bases from V and 0 bases from J, with 11 bases between. The variable domain in full, completed from reference TRBV18 and TRBJ2-1, reads NAGVMQNPRHLVRRRGQEARLRCSPMKGHSHVYWYRQLPEEGLKFMVYLQKENIIDESGMPKERFSAEFPKEGPSILRIQQVVRGDSAAYFCASTQDSSYNEQFFGPGTRLTVL.

The rearrangement links TRBV2 to TRBJ1-3; D may be TRBD1 (6 bases). V lost 8 bases to trimming and J lost 4 bases, with 12 bases between them. Germline assignment: CDR1 SNHLY and CDR2 FYNNEI. The CDR3 contains 13 residues. This chain's CDR3 is CASDRGLGNTIYF. In DNA, the CDR3 is TGTGCCAGCGATCGGGGGCTCGGAAACACCATATATTTT.

The chain couples TRBV5-1 to TRBJ1-3; 10 bases fit TRBD1. Per germline, CDR1 SGHRS and CDR2 YFSETQ. V dropped 4 bases and J dropped 2; count of bases not matched to a gene: 9. The CDR3 is 17 amino acids. The CDR3 DNA follows: TGCGCCAGCAGCCAGAGGACAGGGGGGTATACTGGAAACACCATATATTTT. This gives the protein CASSQRTGGYTGNTIYF. The whole variable domain, filled in from reference TRBV5-1 and TRBJ1-3, reads KAGVTQTPRYLIKTRGQQVTLSCSPISGHRSVSWYQQTPGQGLQFLFEYFSETQRNKGNFPGRFSGRQFSNSRSEMNVSTLELGDSALYLCASSQRTGGYTGNTIYFGEGSWLTVV.

The count of this clone is one. The genes are TRBV4-1 and TRBJ2-2, with 9 bases matching TRBD1. This CDR3 contains 17 residues. The V gene end was trimmed by 5 bases and the J gene end by 6 bases; junction bases not matched to a gene: 13. Germline V lookup: CDR1 MGHRA, CDR2 YSYEKL. CDR3 protein: CASSADTGGSYPGELFF. CDR3 sequence (DNA): TGCGCCAGCAGCGCCGATACAGGGGGCTCTTACCCCGGGGAGCTGTTTTTT.

The chain combines TRBV29-1 with TRBJ2-5; D remains ambiguous. This CDR3 has 12 amino acids. V was pared by 4 bases and J by 5 bases, with 11 bases between. Germline CDR1 reads SQVTM; CDR2 reads ANQGSEA. Written as DNA, the CDR3 is TGCAGCGTTGCTGGGGTTGAGGAGACCCAGTACTTC. Its translation: CSVAGVEETQYF.